The clone carrying this TCR beta chain appeared a few times. Its antigen remains unidentified. J gave up 1 base and V 7 bases, and 4 bases lay outside the gene matches. This CDR3 has 13 amino acids. Germline CDR1 reads MDHEN; CDR2 reads SYDVKM. The sample originates from a study of response to subunit inactivated influenza vaccine. Overall study results and limits: Each seasonal flu vaccination may recruit only limited new T cells, authors suggested.

MiXCR, run by TCRdb on the RT-PCR reads, gives a single entry per CDR3 protein. Of roughly 790,000 distinct CDR3 sequences in the sample, over 20% are singletons; the top ten hold 10% to 13%. The chain links TRBV28 to TRBJ2-7; 7 nucleotides agree with TRBD1. The TCR comes from a man aged 45-65 years who received an inactivated influenza vaccine. This specimen consisted of PBMCs from blood, obtained roughly 5 days after vaccination. This chain's CDR3 is CASNRQGSYEQYF. DNA for the CDR3: TGTGCCAGCAACAGACAGGGATCCTACGAGCAGTACTTC.